The subject of this entry is one T cell receptor (beta chain). Germline CDR1 SGHAT, CDR2 FQDESV (reference sequence). V lost 6 bases, J lost 3 bases, and 4 bases stayed unmatched. The CDR3 spans 14 residues. This sample is part of a study of graft-versus-host responses after intestinal transplantation. Study-wide background: Each transplant was multivisceral, liver-intestinal, or isolated intestinal. Tacrolimus and steroids were given for roughly 3 years to all recipients after anti-thymocyte globulin induction.

Method: immunoSEQ multiplex PCR; TCRdb's copy keeps in-frame clones and lacks some. The sample carries 20,000 to 25,000 clones, roughly 72% recorded once. Intraepithelial and lamina propria lymphocytes were released after the graft tissue was processed. The sequence derives from a human patient who received an intestinal transplant, so some T cells may come from the graft donor. The V gene is TRBV11-1, the J gene TRBJ1-2, with 10 bases that match TRBD1. The sample in question was ileum tissue, obtained 12 days after intestinal transplant. In DNA, the CDR3 is TGTGCCAGCAGATACGGACAGGGGGACTATGGCTACACCTTC. Its protein is CASRYGQGDYGYTF. Filled out from reference TRBV11-1 and TRBJ1-2, the complete variable domain reads EAEVAQSPRYKITEKSQAVAFWCDPISGHATLYWYRQILGQGPELLVQFQDESVVDDSQLPKDRFSAERLKGVDSTLKIQPAELGDSAMYLCASRYGQGDYGYTFGSGTRLTVV.